This entry lists 2 T cell receptor beta chains sequenced from one sample in a study of shared clonotypes between healthy human individuals. Naive CD8 cells were CD45RO-negative, positively selected for CCR7, excluding terminally differentiated effector memory CD45RA+ cells. The data were produced by immunoSEQ multiplex PCR, yet TCRdb's version contains in-frame clones alone and is incomplete. The top ten hold approximately 0.3% of the sample, which has hundreds of thousands of clones, roughly 98% seen once. Sequencing used naive CD8+ T cells sorted from blood. These receptors were taken from a man aged 25 to 40 in good health.

As DNA, the CDR3 is TGTGCCAGCAGCTTAGTGGAGGGGGATTGGGGTGACACTGAAGCTTTCTTT. Protein product: CASSLVEGDWGDTEAFF. The rearrangement uses TRBV7-9 and TRBJ1-1; TRBD1 is a possible D gene (6 bases). Germline CDR1 is SEHNR and CDR2 is FQNEAQ (reference sequence). V lost 1 base, J lost 3 bases, and 18 bases lay in between. The CDR3 runs 17 residues.

V usage is TRBV6-5 and J usage is TRBJ2-7; D is uncertain. This CDR3 is 14 amino acids long. Germline CDR1 is MNHEY and CDR2 is SVGAGI. Trimming stripped 4 bases from V and 4 bases from J, with 14 bases between. The DNA of the CDR3 is TGTGCCAGCAGTTCCCGGGTCATCCCTTACGAGCAGTACTTC. Amino acids: CASSSRVIPYEQYF.